This T cell receptor (beta chain) was identified during a study of blood T cell repertoires in COVID-19 (dated by TCRdb to 2020 to 2021). The study in broad terms: Samples from collaborators originated in the United States, Italy and Spain and spanned both the acute and convalescent phases of COVID-19. Sample metadata almost always included a de-identified subject ID, COVID-19 status, age in years and sex. The repertoires were released in a freely available public database intended as a resource for research on the immune response to SARS-CoV-2. Samples were obtained from the ongoing ImmuneRACE study (first 160 participants) and from over a thousand subjects provided by 6 global collaborators. The prospective study material was composed of cDNA or gDNA derived from T cells, B-cell-depleted T cells, or PBMCs. Where HLA class I and class II types were available, the types were taken from metadata supplied by the sample provider, not from assay-based typing. The dataset comprised deeply sampled blood TCRbeta repertoires from subjects exposed to, actively infected with, or recovered from COVID-19.

Overall results and qualifications from the work: Clinical and demographic metadata were provided uncurated, with the amount varying by source and participant.

A second Seattle source provided samples from volunteer blood donors who had recovered from COVID-19. Whole blood was collected in K2EDTA tubes by collaborating institutions according to the institutions' own protocols. For TCRbeta analysis, collaborators shipped samples as frozen whole blood, isolated PBMCs, or DNA extracted from either of those sample types. The immunoSEQ Assay, a bias-controlled multiplex PCR, was used to amplify TCRbeta CDR3 regions from genomic DNA. The authors' analysis ran thus. Nucleated cell counts per sample were estimated from amplification of reference gene primers within the assay. To quantify the absolute abundance of each unique TCRbeta CDR3 rearrangement, sequence reads were collapsed and filtered. For each sample, productive Simpson clonality was calculated by taking the square root of Simpson's diversity index across productive rearrangements. TCRdb stores this immuneACCESS table with in-frame sequences only. Part of the clones is absent; in the studies checked, under half of the shortfall reflects unresolved V genes, and no reason is known for the rest. D and trimming were read from the DNA, whereas the V and J calls and clone size are those reported in that table. The sample contains roughly 230,000 clones, about 91% of them found a single time. Of the sample, 4% to 5% is held by the ten largest clones.

As to this clone: There is no known antigen for this receptor. Base-call qualities are not available, and no considerably larger clone is one nucleotide away.

The source is a middle-aged woman who had recovered from COVID-19. Sequenced input: peripheral blood.

The nucleotide sequence is given as TGTGCTAGTGGTTCAGGGTTTGGAAACACCATATATTTT. It codes for CASGSGFGNTIYF. The rearrangement combines TRBV12-5 with TRBJ1-3, and perhaps TRBD1 as D gene, on 5 matching bases. CDR1 and CDR2 are read off the germline V gene as LGHNT and FRNRAP. Trimming at the junction amounts to 4 bases on V and 3 bases on J, and the germline ends lie 7 bases apart. The CDR3 has 13 amino acids, counting the end cysteine and phenylalanine. Only the CDR3 part of the read is kept: 39 bases, read in frame from the first base.